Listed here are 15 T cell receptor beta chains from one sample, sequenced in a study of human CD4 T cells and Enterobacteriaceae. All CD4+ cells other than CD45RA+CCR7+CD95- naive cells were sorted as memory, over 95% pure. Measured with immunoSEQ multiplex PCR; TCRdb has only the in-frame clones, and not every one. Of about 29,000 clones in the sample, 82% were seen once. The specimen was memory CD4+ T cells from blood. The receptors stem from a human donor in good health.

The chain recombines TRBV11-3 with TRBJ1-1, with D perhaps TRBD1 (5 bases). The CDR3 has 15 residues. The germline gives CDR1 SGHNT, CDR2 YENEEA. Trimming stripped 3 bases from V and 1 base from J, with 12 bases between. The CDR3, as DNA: TGTGCCAGCAGCTTGAGGGGCGCGGAGAACACTGAAGCTTTCTTT. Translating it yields CASSLRGAENTEAFF.

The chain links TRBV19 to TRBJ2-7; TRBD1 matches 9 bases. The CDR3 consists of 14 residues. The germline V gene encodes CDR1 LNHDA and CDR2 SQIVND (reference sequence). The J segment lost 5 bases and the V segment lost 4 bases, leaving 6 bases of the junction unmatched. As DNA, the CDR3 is TGTGCCAGTAGTAGCCGGGACAGGGAACACGAGCAGTACTTC. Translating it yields CASSSRDREHEQYF. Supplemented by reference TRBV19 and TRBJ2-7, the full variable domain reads DGGITQSPKYLFRKEGQNVTLSCEQNLNHDAMYWYRQDPGQGLRLIYYSQIVNDFQKGDIAEGYSVSREKKESFPLTVTSAQKNPTAFYLCASSSRDREHEQYFGPGTRLTVT.

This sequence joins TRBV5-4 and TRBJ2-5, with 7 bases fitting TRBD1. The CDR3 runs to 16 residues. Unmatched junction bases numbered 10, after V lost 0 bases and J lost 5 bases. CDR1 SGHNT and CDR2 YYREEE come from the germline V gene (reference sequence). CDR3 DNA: TGTGCCAGCAGCTTGGGTTGGACAGGCCCACGGGAGACCCAGTACTTC. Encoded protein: CASSLGWTGPRETQYF.

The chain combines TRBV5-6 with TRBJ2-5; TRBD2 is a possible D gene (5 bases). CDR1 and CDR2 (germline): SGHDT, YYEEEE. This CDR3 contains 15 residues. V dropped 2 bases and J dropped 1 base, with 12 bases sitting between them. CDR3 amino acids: CASSFKGAVQETQYF. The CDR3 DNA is TGTGCCAGCAGCTTCAAGGGAGCGGTCCAAGAGACCCAGTACTTC.

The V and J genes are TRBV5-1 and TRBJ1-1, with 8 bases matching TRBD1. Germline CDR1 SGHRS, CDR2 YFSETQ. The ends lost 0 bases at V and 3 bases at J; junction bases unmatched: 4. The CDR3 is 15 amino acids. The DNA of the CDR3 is TGCGCCAGCAGCTTGGTTGCAGGGGGCTACACTGAAGCTTTCTTT. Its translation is CASSLVAGGYTEAFF.

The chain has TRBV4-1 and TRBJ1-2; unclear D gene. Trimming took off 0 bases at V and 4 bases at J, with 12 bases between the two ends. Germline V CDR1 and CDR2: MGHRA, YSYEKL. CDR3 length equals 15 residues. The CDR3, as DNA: TGCGCCAGCAGCCAAGATCGAAACGATTTCTATGGCTACACCTTC. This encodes CASSQDRNDFYGYTF.

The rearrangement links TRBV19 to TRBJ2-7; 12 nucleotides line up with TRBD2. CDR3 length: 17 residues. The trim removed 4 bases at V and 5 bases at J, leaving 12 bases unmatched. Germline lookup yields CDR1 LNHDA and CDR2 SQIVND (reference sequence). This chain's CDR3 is CASSTSGRANRRDEQYF. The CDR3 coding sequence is TGTGCCAGTAGTACTAGCGGGAGGGCCAACCGTAGGGACGAGCAGTACTTC.

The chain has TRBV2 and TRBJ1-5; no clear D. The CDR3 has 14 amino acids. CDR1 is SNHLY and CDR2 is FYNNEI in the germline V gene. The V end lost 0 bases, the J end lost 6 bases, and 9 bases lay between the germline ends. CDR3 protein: CASSEATSGQPQHF. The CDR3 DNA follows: TGTGCCAGCAGTGAAGCAACTTCGGGTCAGCCCCAGCATTTT.

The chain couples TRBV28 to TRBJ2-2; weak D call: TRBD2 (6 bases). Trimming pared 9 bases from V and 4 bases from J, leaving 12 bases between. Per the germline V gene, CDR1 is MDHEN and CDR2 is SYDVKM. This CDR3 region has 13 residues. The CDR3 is CASCPGGTGELFF. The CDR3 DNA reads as TGTGCCAGTTGCCCCGGGGGCACCGGGGAGCTGTTTTTT.

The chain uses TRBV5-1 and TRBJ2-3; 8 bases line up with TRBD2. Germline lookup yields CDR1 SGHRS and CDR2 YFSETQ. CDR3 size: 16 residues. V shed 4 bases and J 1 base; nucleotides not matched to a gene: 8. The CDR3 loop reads CASSLSGSLGTDTQYF. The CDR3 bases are TGCGCCAGCAGCCTAAGCGGGAGCCTTGGCACAGATACGCAGTATTTT.

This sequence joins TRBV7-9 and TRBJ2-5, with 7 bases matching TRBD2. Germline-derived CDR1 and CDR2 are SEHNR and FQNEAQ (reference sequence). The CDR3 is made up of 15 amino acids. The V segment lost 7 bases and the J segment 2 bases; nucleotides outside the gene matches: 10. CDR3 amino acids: CASNRAGTGQETQYF. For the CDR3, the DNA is TGTGCCAGCAACCGAGCGGGAACGGGGCAAGAGACCCAGTACTTC.

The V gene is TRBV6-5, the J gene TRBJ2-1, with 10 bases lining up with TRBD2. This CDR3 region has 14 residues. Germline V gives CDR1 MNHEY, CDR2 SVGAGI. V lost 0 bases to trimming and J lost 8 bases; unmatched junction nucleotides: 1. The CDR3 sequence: CASSYSLAGDEQFF. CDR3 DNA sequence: TGTGCCAGCAGTTACTCTCTAGCGGGAGATGAGCAGTTCTTC.

This CDR3 is CATSKSRLAGSDNEQFF. The CDR3 DNA sequence: TGTGCCACCAGCAAGTCCAGACTAGCGGGGTCGGACAATGAGCAGTTCTTC. V and J are TRBV15 and TRBJ2-1, with 11 bases that match TRBD2. This CDR3 has 17 residues. The V segment lost 4 bases and the J segment 5 bases; nucleotides outside the gene matches: 10. Germline CDR1 LNHNV, CDR2 YYDKDF (reference sequence).

The CDR3 loop reads CAIRGGIESGANVLTF. In DNA, the CDR3 is TGTGCCATCAGGGGGGGAATTGAATCTGGGGCCAACGTCCTGACTTTC. The gene calls are TRBV10-3 and TRBJ2-6, with a tentative D call TRBD2 (6 bases). CDR1 is ENHRY, CDR2 SYGVKD, per germline. The CDR3 runs 16 residues. Trimming took off 6 bases at V and 1 base at J, with 13 bases between the two ends.

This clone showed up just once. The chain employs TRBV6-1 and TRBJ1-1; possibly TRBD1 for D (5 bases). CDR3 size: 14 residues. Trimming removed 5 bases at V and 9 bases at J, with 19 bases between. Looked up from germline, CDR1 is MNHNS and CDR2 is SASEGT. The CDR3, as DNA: TGTGCCAGCAGTAGAGAGCAGGGTCTTACACAAGCTTTCTTT. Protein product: CASSREQGLTQAFF.